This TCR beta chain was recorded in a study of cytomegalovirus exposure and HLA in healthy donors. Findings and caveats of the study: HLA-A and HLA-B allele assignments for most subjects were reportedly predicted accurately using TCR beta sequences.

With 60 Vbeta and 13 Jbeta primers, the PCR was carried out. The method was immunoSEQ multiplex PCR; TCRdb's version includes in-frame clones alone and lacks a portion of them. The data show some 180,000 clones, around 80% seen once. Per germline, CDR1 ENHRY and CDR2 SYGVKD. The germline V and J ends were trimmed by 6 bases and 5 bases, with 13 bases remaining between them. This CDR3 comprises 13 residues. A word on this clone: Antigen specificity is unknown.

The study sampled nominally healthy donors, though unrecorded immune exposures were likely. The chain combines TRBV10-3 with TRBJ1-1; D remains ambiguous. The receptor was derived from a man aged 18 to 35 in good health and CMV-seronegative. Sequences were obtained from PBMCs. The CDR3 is CAIRTEVGTEAFF. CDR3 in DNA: TGTGCCATCAGGACGGAGGTGGGGACTGAAGCTTTCTTT.